A single sample is the source of the 26 T cell receptor beta chains below, sequenced in a study of CD8 T cells in Susac syndrome. A quantity of roughly 0.5 to 1 ug RNA underwent reverse transcription using random hexamers. TCRdb reprocessed the immunoSEQ multiplex PCR reads via MiXCR and lists one record per CDR3 protein. The repertoire consists of 180,000 or so distinct CDR3 sequences, with about 95% occurring once and the leading ten covering 0.11% to 0.15%. Sequencing was carried out using CD4+ T cells from PBMCs. Receptors were obtained from a human donor in good health.

The chain uses TRBV5-1 and TRBJ2-5; 7 nucleotides agree with TRBD2. This CDR3 is built from 15 residues. The V gene end was trimmed by 5 bases and the J gene end by 2 bases; junction bases not matched to a gene: 9. Germline loops: CDR1 SGHRS, CDR2 YFSETQ. The CDR3 region has the DNA TGCGCCAGCAGGGGAGGGACTAACCCTCAAGAGACCCAGTACTTC. Translating it yields CASRGGTNPQETQYF.

This clonotype has a single count. The CDR3 nucleotides read TGCAGTGCTAGCGGGGAAAAAGAGACCCAGTACTTC. It codes for CSASGEKETQYF. The V gene is TRBV20-1, the J gene TRBJ2-5; TRBD2 might be the D (5 bases). V was shortened by 3 bases and J by 3 bases, with 8 bases between the two germline ends. CDR3 length equals 12 residues. Per germline, CDR1 DFQATT and CDR2 SNEGSKA (reference sequence).

The chain has TRBV20-1 and TRBJ2-3; TRBD1 agrees at 7 bases. Trimming removed 5 bases from V and 8 bases from J; junction bases left unmatched: 10. There are 13 residues in the CDR3. Germline V gene sequence: CDR1 DFQATT, CDR2 SNEGSKA (reference sequence). CDR3 amino acids: CSAGSDRSPTQYF. The CDR3 nucleotides are TGCAGTGCTGGGTCGGACAGGTCCCCTACGCAGTATTTT.

The rearrangement links TRBV15 to TRBJ1-5; D uncertain. V lost 0 bases and J 7 bases, leaving 4 bases between the germline ends. CDR3 length: 12 amino acids. CDR1 LNHNV and CDR2 YYDKDF come from the germline V gene (reference sequence). CDR3 DNA: TGTGCCACCAGCAGAGATGAACAGCCCCAGCATTTT. Translating gives CATSRDEQPQHF.

The rearrangement uses TRBV5-1 and TRBJ2-2, with D possibly being TRBD2 (5 bases). Trimming removed 5 bases at V and 4 bases at J, with 9 bases between. The CDR3 spans 13 residues. Germline loops: CDR1 SGHRS, CDR2 YFSETQ. CDR3 sequence: CASSPGGTGELFF. CDR3 nucleotide sequence: TGCGCCAGCAGTCCCGGAGGCACCGGGGAGCTGTTTTTT.

This CDR3 is CASSPPGQYYEQYF. The DNA of the CDR3 is TGTGCCAGCAGCCCTCCGGGACAGTACTACGAGCAGTACTTC. The rearrangement uses TRBV14 and TRBJ2-7; TRBD1 matches 7 bases. V gave up 4 bases and J gave up 3 bases; unmatched junction bases: 6. This CDR3 has 14 residues. CDR1 is SGHDN and CDR2 is FVKESK in the germline V gene.

DNA of the CDR3: TGTGCCAGCAGCTTAGGGGCAGGGGGGAATCAGCCCCAGCATTTT. Protein product: CASSLGAGGNQPQHF. V gene TRBV11-2 combines with J gene TRBJ1-5; TRBD1 aligns across 7 bases. After removal of 1 base from V and 4 bases from J, the junction contained 4 bases not matched to a gene. The CDR3 sequence is 15 residues long. Per the germline V gene, CDR1 is SGHAT and CDR2 is FQNNGV.

The genes are TRBV20-1 and TRBJ1-2; no definite D call. Germline V lookup: CDR1 DFQATT, CDR2 SNEGSKA (reference sequence). V lost 0 bases, J lost 5 bases, and 13 bases lay in between. The CDR3 runs 14 residues. CDR3 in DNA: TGCAGTGCTAGAGATGAGAGGACCATTTATGGCTACACCTTC. It yields the protein CSARDERTIYGYTF.

This sequence joins TRBV3-1 and TRBJ1-6; D is perhaps TRBD1 (5 bases). The V end was cut by 4 bases, the J end by 8 bases, with 12 bases between. Germline V CDR1 and CDR2: LGHDT, YNNKEL (reference sequence). CDR3 length: 14 residues. In DNA, the CDR3 is TGTGCCAGCAGCCGCGGGACCACTTATTCACCCCTCCACTTT. Translating it yields CASSRGTTYSPLHF.

The CDR3 nucleotides read TGTGCCAGCTCTCAGGGACAGCAAGAGACCCAGTACTTC. The encoded protein is CASSQGQQETQYF. The chain couples TRBV18 to TRBJ2-5; 7 bases are a match to TRBD1. Germline CDR1 reads KGHSH; CDR2 reads LQKENI. There are 13 residues in the CDR3. V dropped 6 bases and J dropped 2; count of bases not matched to a gene: 3. Full variable domain (remainder filled in from reference TRBV18 and TRBJ2-5): NAGVMQNPRHLVRRRGQEARLRCSPMKGHSHVYWYRQLPEEGLKFMVYLQKENIIDESGMPKERFSAEFPKEGPSILRIQQVVRGDSAAYFCASSQGQQETQYFGPGTRLLVL.

The chain combines TRBV7-9 with TRBJ2-7, with 9 bases identical to TRBD2. This CDR3 spans 13 amino acids. V lost 8 bases and J lost 2; bases outside the gene matches: 4. In germline, CDR1 is SEHNR, CDR2 FQNEAQ (reference sequence). The CDR3: CASSIAGAYEQYF. In nucleotides, the CDR3 is TGTGCCAGCTCCATAGCGGGAGCCTACGAGCAGTACTTC.

V and J are TRBV2 and TRBJ2-5; D gene uncertain. This CDR3 comprises 14 residues. Germline lookup yields CDR1 SNHLY and CDR2 FYNNEI. Trimming pared 1 base from V and 5 bases from J, leaving 11 bases between. CDR3 region: CASSEDRSLETQYF. The CDR3 DNA is TGTGCCAGCAGTGAAGATCGTAGCTTGGAGACCCAGTACTTC. Based on the CDR3 plus reference TRBV2 and TRBJ2-5, the full variable domain is EPEVTQTPSHQVTQMGQEVILRCVPISNHLYFYWYRQILGQKVEFLVSFYNNEISEKSEIFDDQFSVERPDGSNFTLKIRSTKLEDSAMYFCASSEDRSLETQYFGPGTRLLVL.

The J gene is TRBJ1-6, the V gene TRBV7-9; TRBD1 might be the D (5 bases). The V and J ends lost 1 base and 5 bases respectively, with 9 bases between them. This CDR3 comprises 15 residues. Germline CDR1 SEHNR, CDR2 FQNEAQ (reference sequence). The CDR3 loop is CASSLGGGDNSPLHF. For the CDR3, the DNA is TGTGCCAGCAGCTTAGGGGGCGGGGATAATTCACCCCTCCACTTT.

For this clonotype: The junction shows a germline mismatch at one end, possibly a read error. The J gene is TRBJ2-2, the V gene TRBV30; 11 positions agree with TRBD2. Per germline, CDR1 GTSNPN and CDR2 SVGIG (reference sequence). The CDR3 extends over 12 amino acids. CDR3 sequence: CAWTASGGPRVF. In DNA, the CDR3 is TGTGCCTGGACGGCTAGCGGGGGGCCCAGGGTTTTT.

The CDR3 spells CSASDRSTDTQYF. Written as DNA, the CDR3 is TGCAGTGCTAGTGACCGGAGCACAGATACGCAGTATTTT. The chain joins TRBV20-1 to TRBJ2-3; D is unresolved. Germline CDR1 and CDR2: DFQATT and SNEGSKA (reference sequence). Between the trimmed V and J ends, which lost 3 bases and 0 bases, there was a span of 7 bases. The CDR3 is 13 residues long.

The chain joins TRBV9 to TRBJ2-7; 8 nucleotides match TRBD2. V shed 0 bases, J shed 3 bases, and the junction held 11 bases outside the gene matches. Germline CDR1 reads SGDLS; CDR2 reads YYNGEE. The CDR3 is 17 amino acids. CDR3 protein: CASSVVGGTSGNYEQYF. CDR3 bases: TGTGCCAGCAGCGTAGTGGGAGGTACTAGCGGAAACTACGAGCAGTACTTC.

The J gene is TRBJ2-1, the V gene TRBV18; maybe TRBD2 (5 bases). V was clipped by 6 bases and J by 6 bases, with 15 bases between them. CDR3 size: 14 residues. Germline V CDR1 and CDR2: KGHSH, LQKENI. CDR3 bases: TGTGCCAGCTCTACCATGGACTCCCCCAATGAGCAGTTCTTC. It yields the protein CASSTMDSPNEQFF. The full variable domain, its missing parts supplied by reference TRBV18 and TRBJ2-1, is NAGVMQNPRHLVRRRGQEARLRCSPMKGHSHVYWYRQLPEEGLKFMVYLQKENIIDESGMPKERFSAEFPKEGPSILRIQQVVRGDSAAYFCASSTMDSPNEQFFGPGTRLTVL.

The table lists this clonotype with a count of one. The chain is built from TRBV3-1 and TRBJ2-4, with TRBD2 matching over 8 bases. Germline V gives CDR1 LGHDT, CDR2 YNNKEL (reference sequence). V was pared by 2 bases and J by 10 bases, with 7 bases of the junction left unmatched. The CDR3 sequence is 14 residues long. CDR3 amino acids: CASSQKVGGAIQYF. DNA for the CDR3: TGTGCCAGCAGCCAAAAGGTCGGGGGGGCAATTCAGTACTTC.

The chain recombines TRBV4-3 with TRBJ1-2; 7 positions match TRBD1. CDR3 length: 14 amino acids. Trimming cost V 3 bases and J 3 bases; bases outside gene matches: 4. The germline V gene encodes CDR1 LGHNA and CDR2 YSLEER. Here the CDR3 DNA reads TGCGCCAGCAGCCAGGAACAGGGGTACTATGGCTACACCTTC. It encodes CASSQEQGYYGYTF.

The chain links TRBV5-6 to TRBJ2-1; D call uncertain. CDR1 is SGHDT and CDR2 is YYEEEE in the germline V gene. Trimming shortened V by 0 bases and J by 4 bases, and 5 bases separated the two germline ends. This CDR3 has 13 amino acids. CDR3 nucleotide sequence: TGTGCCAGCAGCTTGGGTGGGTACAATGAGCAGTTCTTC. Amino acids: CASSLGGYNEQFF.

This rearrangement joins TRBV4-3 to TRBJ2-2, with 7 nucleotides matching TRBD2. The V gene's germline CDR1 is LGHNA and CDR2 YSLEER. The trim removed 1 base at V and 5 bases at J, leaving 4 bases unmatched. This CDR3 has 15 amino acids. The DNA for the CDR3 is TGCGCCAGCAGCCAAGTTAGACTAGCAACCGGGGAGCTGTTTTTT. Translation: CASSQVRLATGELFF.

The chain employs TRBV29-1 and TRBJ2-2, with 7 bases lining up with TRBD1. V dropped 5 bases and J dropped 1; count of bases not matched to a gene: 7. In germline, CDR1 is SQVTM, CDR2 ANQGSEA. The CDR3 runs to 15 residues. The CDR3 nucleotides read TGCAGCGTTCAACTCGGGACAGAGAACACCGGGGAGCTGTTTTTT. It yields the protein CSVQLGTENTGELFF.

The chain carries TRBV30 and TRBJ1-5; D is undetermined. The CDR3 covers 11 residues. The germline V gene encodes CDR1 GTSNPN and CDR2 SVGIG (reference sequence). V was trimmed by 5 bases and J by 16 bases, leaving 18 bases between them. The CDR3 nucleotides read TGTGCCTGGGCGGGTCCGGCGGGAACCCATTTT. It encodes CAWAGPAGTHF.

This chain joins TRBV20-1 and TRBJ2-3; TRBD2 agrees at 12 bases. The CDR3 extends over 13 amino acids. Germline-derived CDR1 and CDR2 are DFQATT and SNEGSKA (reference sequence). J lost 4 bases, V lost 7 bases, and 3 bases had no gene match. CDR3: CSVRTSGADTQYF. The CDR3 coding sequence is TGCAGTGTTCGGACTAGCGGGGCAGATACGCAGTATTTT.

The rearrangement joins TRBV20-1 to TRBJ2-5; the D gene is possibly TRBD1 (5 bases). Deletions cut 6 bases from V and 3 bases from J, with 11 bases between. CDR3 size: 12 residues. Germline V gives CDR1 DFQATT, CDR2 SNEGSKA (reference sequence). CDR3 DNA: TGCAGTGCCGCAGACAGAGAAGAGACCCAGTACTTC. Protein sequence: CSAADREETQYF.

The CDR3 region is CASSGKAGIPYEQYF. For the CDR3, the DNA is TGTGCCAGCAGTGGTAAGGCAGGGATTCCCTACGAGCAGTACTTC. The chain is built from TRBV2 and TRBJ2-7; D possibly corresponds to TRBD1 (5 bases). Germline V gene data show CDR1 as SNHLY and CDR2 as FYNNEI. Deletions cut 4 bases from V and 2 bases from J, with 15 bases between. The CDR3 has 15 amino acids.